The rows below give T cell receptor beta chains drawn from one sample of a study of CD8 T cells in ankylosing spondylitis. From the 5' RACE reads, TCRdb called clonotypes with MiXCR, one entry per CDR3 protein. The repertoire holds hundreds of thousands of distinct CDR3 sequences, with over 9.5% as singletons. Sequencing input: blood, either unsorted or a sorted T cell fraction (not recorded which). Receptors were obtained from a male donor with ankylosing spondylitis or in good health (not recorded which). The CDR3 runs from the conserved cysteine through the conserved F or W. Part of the rows lack a size; the others show once, few, many or a class for expanded clones.

v_gene	abundance	CDR3aa
TRBV12-3/TRBV12-4	many	CASSFQGAVSYNEQFF
TRBV12-3/TRBV12-4	.	CASSPTGPAEQYF
TRBV5-1	few	CASSFPEQETQYF
TRBV20-1	.	CSARPQVSGTSFLVEQFF
TRBV18	many	CASSVTSGGAYEQFF
TRBV29-1	many	CSVDRSGSGELFF
TRBV20-1	few	CSAGGWGQPQHF
TRBV28	.	CASSPVQKSTDTQYF
TRBV9	.	CASSEPGQETQYF
TRBV11-2	many	CASSLGGFYEQYF
TRBV20-1	.	CSALTRAPAYNEQFF
TRBV6-1	many	CAGTGDSCGYTF
TRBV5-1	many	CASSLAPTGGNQPQHF
TRBV12-3/TRBV12-4	many	CASSPTSGGTGELFF
TRBV28	.	CASTARDRANEQYF
TRBV5-5	many	CASSLGADTEAFF
TRBV12-3/TRBV12-4	.	CASSLAALMKPSPLHF
TRBV7-3	many	CASTLPGLASYEQYF
TRBV5-1	few	CASSPSGQIDSGNTIYF
TRBV12-3/TRBV12-4	many	CASRFGYEQYF
TRBV25-1	few	CASALGGETGELFF
TRBV5-1	few	CASSSGDAHEQYF
TRBV5-1	many	CASSYTSESTDTQYF
TRBV12-3/TRBV12-4	many	CASSHGQAAFF
TRBV4-2	many	CASSQNTAGGPPSTDTQYF
TRBV28	few	CATLTNRGSPYNEQFF
TRBV2	.	CASRAQGQGGYTF
TRBV7-6	many	CASSSTLGSSEQFF
TRBV5-1	many	CASSKGPEGWQPQHF
TRBV18	few	CASSRGGTGISYEQYF
TRBV12-3/TRBV12-4	many	CASSPLETYNEQFF
TRBV5-1	many	CASSLGGNSGNTIYF
TRBV7-3	many	CASSLTGYNEQFF
TRBV20-1	few	CSATRAAETQYF
TRBV15	.	CATSRGTGVNNEQFF
TRBV20-1	many	CSASRSDQPQHF
TRBV20-1	.	CSAQTAFTNTEAFF
TRBV7-8	many	CASSLRGQGSGNTIYF
TRBV12-3/TRBV12-4	few	CASSRDDYEQYF
TRBV5-6	many	CASSFVSADEQYF
TRBV12-3/TRBV12-4	many	CASSLVLDQETQYF
TRBV28	many	CASSSSGGGLGEQFF
TRBV6-6	.	CASNLREGDTF
TRBV7-2	few	CASSLSIGPQNGNEQFF
TRBV7-2	few	CASSPTGGWNEQFF
TRBV25-1	many	CASSDRQGRYEQYF
TRBV12-3/TRBV12-4	few	CASSLGRGLSTSTDTQYF
TRBV5-5	many	CASSREWTGENEKLFF
TRBV20-1	many	CSAGLGNTEAFF
TRBV5-1	many	CASSSQPGQATDTQYF
TRBV4-2	medium-sized	CASSPRAANLKETQYF
TRBV20-1	many	CSARDTGREGYNSPLHF
TRBV12-3/TRBV12-4	many	CASSLVGQGTEAFF
TRBV12-3/TRBV12-4	many	CASSSGREEGRYEQYF